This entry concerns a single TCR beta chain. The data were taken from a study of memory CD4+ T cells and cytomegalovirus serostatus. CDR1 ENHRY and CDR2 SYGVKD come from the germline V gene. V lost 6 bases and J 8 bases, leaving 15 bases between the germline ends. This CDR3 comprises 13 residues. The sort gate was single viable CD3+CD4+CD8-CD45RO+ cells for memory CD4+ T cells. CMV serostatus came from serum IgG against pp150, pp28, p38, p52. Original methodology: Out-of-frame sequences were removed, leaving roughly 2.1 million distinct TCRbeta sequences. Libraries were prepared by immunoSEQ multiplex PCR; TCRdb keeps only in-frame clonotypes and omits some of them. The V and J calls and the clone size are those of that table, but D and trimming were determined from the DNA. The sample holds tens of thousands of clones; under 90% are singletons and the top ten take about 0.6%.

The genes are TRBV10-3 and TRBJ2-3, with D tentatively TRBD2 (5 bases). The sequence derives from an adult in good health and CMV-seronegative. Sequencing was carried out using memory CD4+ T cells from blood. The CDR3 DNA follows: TGTGCCATCAGAAACGGGCCTGAGGGTACGCAGTATTTT. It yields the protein CAIRNGPEGTQYF.